The subject of this entry is one TCR beta chain. Per the authors' pipeline: Amplification of reference gene primers was used by the study to estimate nucleated cell counts. The repertoire was sequenced with immunoSEQ multiplex PCR; TCRdb's copy has only in-frame clones and lacks some. From that table come the V and J calls and clone size; the DNA was used to work out D and trimming. Found here are around 330,000 clones, over 80% of them singletons; the top ten hold 8% to 9.5%. The data stem from a study of blood T cell repertoires in COVID-19. Study-wide background: The study drew acute and convalescent COVID-19 samples from the United States, Italy and Spain.

Participant ages covered about 18 to 90 years across about two dozen US areas. Clinical history reported by participants formed the basis on which cohorts were assigned. This CDR3 comprises 16 residues. The trim removed 0 bases at V and 4 bases at J, leaving 5 bases unmatched. Germline CDR1 and CDR2: MNHEY and SVGAGI. The sample taken for sequencing was PBMCs or T cells enriched from blood (not recorded which). The clonotype was recovered from a woman aged 18-35 years who had recovered from COVID-19. The chain combines TRBV6-5 with TRBJ1-2, with TRBD1 matching over 10 bases. CDR3 residues: CASSYSRTGGGYGYTF. As DNA, the CDR3 is TGTGCCAGCAGTTACTCGCGGACAGGGGGAGGCTATGGCTACACCTTC.